This record covers a single T cell receptor (beta chain). Its matching antigen is unknown. Germline trimming cut 5 bases from V and 3 bases from J; bases unmatched to any gene: 2. Germline V gene sequence: CDR1 MNHEY, CDR2 SVGAGI. The CDR3 spans 13 residues. Sequenced by immunoSEQ multiplex PCR; TCRdb stores in-frame clones only, minus some. The sample holds over 40,000 clones; around 85% are singletons and the top ten take 25% to 30%. This sample is drawn from a study of T cell responses to AZD1222 COVID-19 vaccine. Study conclusions and caveats: There were mostly white British donors and more females than males, and clonal diversity was possibly underestimated. Nearly half of spike-specific TCRs reportedly target unmutated variant regions.

This TCR was recovered from an adult in good health. The chain combines TRBV6-5 with TRBJ2-5; TRBD1 matches at 8 bases. Sequencing was performed on peripheral blood, taken on day 0 of AZD1222 vaccination. Here the CDR3 DNA reads TGTGCCAGCAGTAGGACAGGGAAAGAGACCCAGTACTTC. Translation: CASSRTGKETQYF.